Below are 20 T cell receptor beta chains sequenced from a single sample in a study of blood T cell repertoires in COVID-19 (dated by TCRdb to 2018 to 2021). The method was the immunoSEQ multiplex PCR assay. TCRdb's version of the immuneACCESS table is confined to in-frame rearrangements and falls short of the full clone set. An unresolved V gene accounts for under half of the shortfall where checked; the remainder is of unknown origin. The sample table holds 200,000 to 300,000 clones, of which around 90% were seen once. Together, the top ten hold 0.8% of the sample. Sequences were obtained from peripheral blood. The receptors come from a woman aged 30 to 39 with acute or convalescent COVID-19.

The chain uses TRBV2 and TRBJ1-2; D gene ambiguous. V lost 3 bases to trimming and J lost 1 base, with 12 bases between them. Germline loops: CDR1 SNHLY, CDR2 FYNNEI. The CDR3 runs 15 residues. CDR3 sequence: CASSENRRLNYGYTF. The CDR3 DNA is TGTGCCAGCAGTGAGAACCGAAGACTTAACTATGGCTACACCTTC. Full variable domain (rest looked up from reference TRBV2 and TRBJ1-2): EPEVTQTPSHQVTQMGQEVILRCVPISNHLYFYWYRQILGQKVEFLVSFYNNEISEKSEIFDDQFSVERPDGSNFTLKIRSTKLEDSAMYFCASSENRRLNYGYTFGSGTRLTVV.

V is TRBV5-1 and J is TRBJ1-1; 8 bases map to TRBD1. CDR1 is SGHRS and CDR2 is YFSETQ in the germline V gene. CDR3 length equals 13 residues. Trimming took 3 bases from V and 8 from J; bases not matched to a gene: 6. DNA of the CDR3: TGCGCCAGCAGCTATGACAGGGGAAGCGAAGCTTTCTTT. This gives the protein CASSYDRGSEAFF.

The CDR3 DNA reads as TGCGCCAGCAGCTTGGAAGGACAGCGTAATCGGGGCTATGGCTACACCTTC. Protein sequence: CASSLEGQRNRGYGYTF. The V call is TRBV5-1, the J call TRBJ1-2; perhaps TRBD1 as D (6 bases). Germline lookup yields CDR1 SGHRS and CDR2 YFSETQ. With 0 bases removed from V and 4 bases from J, the gap between germline ends came to 19 bases. This CDR3 is built from 17 residues. The full variable domain, its missing parts supplied by reference TRBV5-1 and TRBJ1-2, is KAGVTQTPRYLIKTRGQQVTLSCSPISGHRSVSWYQQTPGQGLQFLFEYFSETQRNKGNFPGRFSGRQFSNSRSEMNVSTLELGDSALYLCASSLEGQRNRGYGYTFGSGTRLTVV.

This chain links TRBV7-2 with TRBJ1-1; 9 nucleotides line up with TRBD1. V gave up 5 bases and J gave up 5 bases; unmatched junction bases: 15. Germline V gene data show CDR1 as SGHTA and CDR2 as FQGNSA. The CDR3 has 17 residues. In DNA form, the CDR3 reads TGTGCCAGCAGCCCTGGGACAGGGCGATCCCTGGGGACTGAAGCTTTCTTT. Translation: CASSPGTGRSLGTEAFF.

This clone was seen once. This chain uses TRBV27 with TRBJ1-1; no reliable D call. CDR1 MNHEY and CDR2 SMNVEV come from the germline V gene (reference sequence). V lost 3 bases, J lost 5 bases, and 10 bases lay in between. CDR3 length equals 13 residues. This CDR3 is CASSFNAVTEAFF. In DNA form, the CDR3 reads TGTGCCAGCAGTTTCAACGCGGTAACTGAAGCTTTCTTT.

The chain links TRBV6-2 or TRBV6-3 to TRBJ2-1, with no clear D. In germline, CDR1 is MNHEY, CDR2 SVGEGT. The CDR3 sequence is 14 residues long. V was pared by 6 bases and J by 2 bases, with 11 bases between. The CDR3 here is CASSRLATYNEQFF. The DNA of the CDR3 is TGTGCCAGCAGCAGACTGGCAACCTACAATGAGCAGTTCTTC.

The rearrangement uses TRBV10-3 and TRBJ1-5, with TRBD1 identical over 11 bases. The V segment lost 10 bases and the J segment 6 bases; nucleotides outside the gene matches: 8. The length of the CDR3 is 14 residues. CDR1 is ENHRY and CDR2 is SYGVKD in the germline V gene. The CDR3 region is CATRPGQGGQPQHF. The CDR3 DNA sequence: TGTGCCACCAGACCGGGACAGGGGGGTCAGCCCCAGCATTTT.

This clone was seen more than once but under ten times. V and J are TRBV2 and TRBJ1-5, with TRBD1 matching over 7 bases. The CDR3 totals 16 residues. Trimming at V came to 4 bases and at J to 2 bases, leaving 8 bases not matched to a gene. Germline assignment: CDR1 SNHLY and CDR2 FYNNEI. CDR3: CASSVEGARGNQPQHF. The CDR3 bases are TGTGCCAGCAGTGTTGAGGGGGCGCGCGGCAATCAGCCCCAGCATTTT.

The V gene is TRBV19, the J gene TRBJ1-1, with 7 bases lining up with TRBD1. Trimming took 9 bases from V and 7 from J; bases not matched to a gene: 8. CDR3 length: 12 residues. CDR1 and CDR2 from the germline V gene are LNHDA and SQIVND (reference sequence). CDR3 region: CARGVGTVEAFF. CDR3 DNA sequence: TGTGCCAGGGGGGTGGGGACAGTTGAAGCTTTCTTT. Supplemented by reference TRBV19 and TRBJ1-1, the full variable domain reads DGGITQSPKYLFRKEGQNVTLSCEQNLNHDAMYWYRQDPGQGLRLIYYSQIVNDFQKGDIAEGYSVSREKKESFPLTVTSAQKNPTAFYLCARGVGTVEAFFGQGTRLTVV.

The CDR3 sequence is CASSFWGGGYGYTF. As DNA, the CDR3 is TGTGCCAGCAGTTTTTGGGGAGGAGGCTATGGCTACACCTTC. The chain links TRBV6-6 to TRBJ1-2, with D uncertain. CDR1 and CDR2 from the germline V gene are MNHNY and SVGAGI (reference sequence). CDR3 length: 14 amino acids. V lost 4 bases and J 4 bases, leaving 13 bases between the germline ends.

The gene calls are TRBV4-1 and TRBJ2-7, with 7 bases fitting TRBD2. CDR3 size: 16 residues. From germline, CDR1 is MGHRA and CDR2 YSYEKL. V was clipped by 1 base and J by 3 bases; unmatched bases: 9. CDR3 sequence reads: CASSQVPGEGSYEQYF. The CDR3 DNA sequence: TGCGCCAGCAGCCAAGTTCCGGGGGAGGGCAGCTACGAGCAGTACTTC.

The V and J genes are TRBV5-1 and TRBJ2-7; a possible D gene is TRBD1 (6 bases). V gave up 1 base and J gave up 2 bases, with 13 bases separating them. Germline V lookup: CDR1 SGHRS, CDR2 YFSETQ. The CDR3 spans 15 residues. As DNA, the CDR3 is TGCGCCAGCAGCTTGAAACAGGGAACCACCTACGAGCAGTACTTC. Protein sequence: CASSLKQGTTYEQYF.

The V and J genes are TRBV10-1 and TRBJ1-1; 8 positions agree with TRBD1. Germline V lookup: CDR1 WNHNN, CDR2 SYGVQD (reference sequence). V was pared by 0 bases and J by 5 bases, with 5 bases of the junction left unmatched. CDR3 length equals 15 residues. CDR3 coding DNA: TGCGCCAGCAGTGAGTCGGGCAGGGGGCAGACTGAAGCTTTCTTT. As protein: CASSESGRGQTEAFF.

This clone was seen a few times. The genes are TRBV19 and TRBJ1-4; D remains ambiguous. The CDR3 has 14 residues. Trimming shortened V by 3 bases and J by 4 bases, and 9 bases separated the two germline ends. Germline loops: CDR1 LNHDA, CDR2 SQIVND (reference sequence). The chain's CDR3 is CASSMIGLNEKLFF. In DNA form, the CDR3 reads TGTGCCAGTAGTATGATAGGACTTAATGAAAAACTGTTTTTT.

V and J are TRBV18 and TRBJ2-5; 9 bases agree with TRBD1. V gave up 4 bases and J gave up 5 bases; unmatched junction bases: 5. Per the germline V gene, CDR1 is KGHSH and CDR2 is LQKENI. This CDR3 contains 14 residues. The CDR3, as DNA: TGTGCCAGCTCACACCGGGACAGGGTGGAGACCCAGTACTTC. Its translation: CASSHRDRVETQYF.

This chain uses TRBV15 with TRBJ1-6; 9 bases map to TRBD1. The V gene end was trimmed by 1 base and the J gene end by 8 bases; junction bases not matched to a gene: 18. This CDR3 is 20 amino acids long. Germline V gene lookup returns CDR1 LNHNV and CDR2 YYDKDF (reference sequence). The CDR3 sequence is CATSRVPSGTGQITDSPLHF. In DNA form, the CDR3 reads TGTGCCACCAGCAGAGTGCCCTCAGGGACAGGGCAAATTACTGATTCACCCCTCCACTTT.

The rearrangement links TRBV19 to TRBJ2-7; 15 positions match TRBD2. This CDR3 spans 16 amino acids. Unmatched junction bases numbered 5, after V lost 4 bases and J lost 4 bases. CDR1 is LNHDA, CDR2 SQIVND, per germline (reference sequence). CDR3 coding DNA: TGTGCCAGTAGTACTCCCGGGACTAGCGGGAGGTACGAGCAGTACTTC. This sequence encodes CASSTPGTSGRYEQYF.

CDR3 in amino acids: CASSHPSGHEQFF. Here the CDR3 DNA reads TGTGCCAGCAGCCACCCCTCAGGGCATGAGCAGTTCTTC. This chain links TRBV9 with TRBJ2-1; D is perhaps TRBD1 (5 bases). There are 13 residues in the CDR3. In germline, CDR1 is SGDLS, CDR2 YYNGEE. Between the trimmed V and J ends, which lost 4 bases and 8 bases, there was a span of 13 bases. The variable domain in full, completed from reference TRBV9 and TRBJ2-1, reads DSGVTQTPKHLITATGQRVTLRCSPRSGDLSVYWYQQSLDQGLQFLIQYYNGEERAKGNILERFSAQQFPDLHSELNLSSLELGDSALYFCASSHPSGHEQFFGPGTRLTVL.

The J gene is TRBJ1-4, the V gene TRBV9, with TRBD1 matching over 7 bases. The J segment lost 2 bases and the V segment lost 4 bases, leaving 2 bases of the junction unmatched. This CDR3 has 14 amino acids. Germline CDR1 and CDR2: SGDLS and YYNGEE. In DNA form, the CDR3 reads TGTGCCAGCAGCATGACAGGGACTAATGAAAAACTGTTTTTT. Translated: CASSMTGTNEKLFF.

The chain uses TRBV29-1 and TRBJ2-1; 14 bases match TRBD2. This CDR3 spans 17 amino acids. J lost 2 bases, V lost 4 bases, and 7 bases had no gene match. Germline V gene sequence: CDR1 SQVTM, CDR2 ANQGSEA. The CDR3 region has the DNA TGCAGCGTTGTCCCGCGACTAGCGGGAGGGCCCTACAATGAGCAGTTCTTC. Protein product: CSVVPRLAGGPYNEQFF.